This T cell receptor (beta chain) was identified in a study of blood T cell repertoires in COVID-19. Study summary: Spain, Italy and the United States supplied samples that represented acute and convalescent COVID-19. PBMCs, B-cell-depleted T cells, or T cells were the source of the cDNA or gDNA that made up the material.

In the authors' workflow: Nucleated cell counts were estimated from reference gene primer amplification. Data came from immunoSEQ multiplex PCR; TCRdb stores just in-frame clones and leaves some out. That table supplies the V and J calls and clone size; D and trimming were determined from the DNA. The sample carries 40,000 or so clones, 70% to 90% recorded once. This CDR3 comprises 14 residues. Deletions cut 4 bases from V and 5 bases from J, with 13 bases between. Germline V gene data show CDR1 as SEHNR and CDR2 as FQNEAQ (reference sequence). This clone appeared once. Sequencing was done on a sample of peripheral blood. This clonotype originated in a woman in her seventies in a cohort sampled during active COVID-19. This chain links TRBV7-9 with TRBJ2-3; D call uncertain. The CDR3 DNA sequence: TGTGCCAGCAGCTACGCACCCACTGGAGATACGCAGTATTTT. Residues: CASSYAPTGDTQYF.